A selection of T cell receptor beta chains follows, all from one sample in a study of blood T cell repertoires in COVID-19. The repertoire was sequenced with immunoSEQ multiplex PCR; TCRdb's copy has only in-frame clones and lacks some. The sample lists 250,000 or so clones; over 80% were seen once. Material: peripheral blood. The source is a man aged 25-40 years with COVID-19, enrolled during active disease. CDR3s leave out the opening cysteine and the closing phenylalanine or tryptophan. Clone size is shown for a subset of rows, as once, few, many or a class of expanded clone.

j_call: TRBJ1-3; clone_size: .; v_call: TRBV7-2; cdr3_aa: ASSFGPPGSGNTIY
j_call: TRBJ1-1; clone_size: .; v_call: TRBV19; cdr3_aa: ASSTQGGSSTEAF
j_call: TRBJ2-2; clone_size: .; v_call: TRBV9; cdr3_aa: ASSLRQGTTGELF
j_call: TRBJ2-7; clone_size: .; v_call: TRBV10-3; cdr3_aa: AINDRDWDEQY
j_call: TRBJ1-2; clone_size: .; v_call: TRBV4-2; cdr3_aa: ASSPPDRTNYGYT
j_call: TRBJ1-3; clone_size: .; v_call: TRBV7-3; cdr3_aa: ASALGGSGNTIY
j_call: TRBJ1-2; clone_size: .; v_call: TRBV29-1; cdr3_aa: SVRDGTLDGYT
j_call: TRBJ2-7; clone_size: .; v_call: TRBV3-1/TRBV3-2; cdr3_aa: ASSPGTGPPSYEQY
j_call: TRBJ2-7; clone_size: .; v_call: TRBV11-2; cdr3_aa: ATKGGSYEQY
j_call: TRBJ1-2; clone_size: .; v_call: TRBV7-9; cdr3_aa: ASSLGRGIQANGYT
j_call: TRBJ2-3; clone_size: .; v_call: TRBV5-1; cdr3_aa: ASSRQGAPDTQY
j_call: TRBJ2-5; clone_size: .; v_call: TRBV5-1; cdr3_aa: ASSLAPGQETQY
j_call: TRBJ2-7; clone_size: .; v_call: TRBV18; cdr3_aa: ASSPNQGSTYEQY
j_call: TRBJ1-5; clone_size: .; v_call: TRBV30; cdr3_aa: AWSSGQGGRQPQH
j_call: TRBJ1-1; clone_size: few; v_call: TRBV6-6; cdr3_aa: ASSYPPGTVNTEAF
j_call: TRBJ1-2; clone_size: once; v_call: TRBV19; cdr3_aa: ASSITGEYGYT
j_call: TRBJ1-4; clone_size: .; v_call: TRBV5-1; cdr3_aa: ASSSQGYEKLF
j_call: TRBJ2-2; clone_size: .; v_call: TRBV24-1; cdr3_aa: ATSDLATGDAGELF
j_call: TRBJ2-1; clone_size: .; v_call: TRBV24-1; cdr3_aa: ATSDPQGHPF
j_call: TRBJ2-7; clone_size: .; v_call: TRBV11-3; cdr3_aa: ASSEGQPPTYEQY
j_call: TRBJ2-7; clone_size: .; v_call: TRBV20-1; cdr3_aa: SGLQNEQY
j_call: TRBJ2-3; clone_size: .; v_call: TRBV5-1; cdr3_aa: ASSSGHRDTQY
j_call: TRBJ1-3; clone_size: .; v_call: TRBV27; cdr3_aa: ASSSQGNSWNTIY
j_call: TRBJ1-5; clone_size: once; v_call: TRBV6-5; cdr3_aa: ASSYRAGYQPQH
j_call: TRBJ1-2; clone_size: .; v_call: TRBV19; cdr3_aa: ASRQTQVYGYT
j_call: TRBJ1-6; clone_size: once; v_call: TRBV19; cdr3_aa: ASSPRAPRDSPLH
j_call: TRBJ2-1; clone_size: .; v_call: TRBV11-2; cdr3_aa: ASSLVSRGGSYNEQF
j_call: TRBJ2-3; clone_size: .; v_call: TRBV11-1; cdr3_aa: ASSLGTITSDTQY
j_call: TRBJ2-5; clone_size: .; v_call: TRBV5-5; cdr3_aa: ASSLGAQETQY
j_call: TRBJ2-1; clone_size: .; v_call: TRBV15; cdr3_aa: ATSRWGQGDNEQF
j_call: TRBJ2-1; clone_size: .; v_call: TRBV5-1; cdr3_aa: ASSWGQGAHNEQF
j_call: TRBJ2-3; clone_size: .; v_call: TRBV7-3; cdr3_aa: ASSQFPSGSSADTQY
j_call: TRBJ2-7; clone_size: .; v_call: TRBV9; cdr3_aa: ASSSPTSYEQY
j_call: TRBJ1-1; clone_size: once; v_call: TRBV6-1; cdr3_aa: ASSDVPRGTEAF
j_call: TRBJ1-2; clone_size: .; v_call: TRBV18; cdr3_aa: ASSPGQGGYGYT
j_call: TRBJ1-6; clone_size: once; v_call: TRBV11-2; cdr3_aa: ASSLGVSGGWDSPLH
j_call: TRBJ1-2; clone_size: .; v_call: TRBV19; cdr3_aa: ASSMRRWTGTNYGYT
j_call: TRBJ2-3; clone_size: .; v_call: TRBV18; cdr3_aa: ASSWGTSETDTQY
j_call: TRBJ2-1; clone_size: .; v_call: TRBV11-2; cdr3_aa: ASSALRGLAVGEQF
j_call: TRBJ2-1; clone_size: .; v_call: TRBV29-1; cdr3_aa: SVRGLAGLRNEQF
j_call: TRBJ1-1; clone_size: .; v_call: TRBV11-1; cdr3_aa: ASSLGVYRMNTEAF
j_call: TRBJ1-5; clone_size: .; v_call: TRBV30; cdr3_aa: AWSTGVRQPQH
j_call: TRBJ1-2; clone_size: few; v_call: TRBV28; cdr3_aa: ASSLWGGTGEVYGYT
j_call: TRBJ1-4; clone_size: .; v_call: TRBV5-1; cdr3_aa: ASSSRQANEKLF
j_call: TRBJ2-7; clone_size: .; v_call: TRBV7-9; cdr3_aa: ASRGRDRYEQY
j_call: TRBJ1-4; clone_size: .; v_call: TRBV11-2; cdr3_aa: ASSLWDRGRVGEKLF
j_call: TRBJ1-2; clone_size: .; v_call: TRBV24-1; cdr3_aa: ATSDSSPGSYGYGYT
j_call: TRBJ2-3; clone_size: .; v_call: TRBV6-5; cdr3_aa: ASSYSSGSLTQY
j_call: TRBJ1-2; clone_size: .; v_call: TRBV6-2/TRBV6-3; cdr3_aa: ASSAGGAYGYT
j_call: TRBJ2-1; clone_size: .; v_call: TRBV7-3; cdr3_aa: ASSLSPPGTGESRSYNEQF
j_call: TRBJ2-7; clone_size: .; v_call: TRBV11-3; cdr3_aa: ASSLSSGGGYEQY
j_call: TRBJ2-7; clone_size: .; v_call: TRBV19; cdr3_aa: ASSPRTGLAEQY
j_call: TRBJ2-5; clone_size: .; v_call: TRBV27; cdr3_aa: ASTIAGGGETQY